This T cell receptor (beta chain) emerged from a study of regulatory T cells in long-lasting Graves disease. Study-level background: Antithyroid drug exposure in newly diagnosed Graves' patients had lasted under 3 months.

This clonotype was counted a few times. Its antigen is unidentified. V dropped 10 bases and J dropped 0 bases, with 13 bases sitting between them. Germline CDR1 reads MNHNS; CDR2 reads SASEGT. This CDR3 spans 14 amino acids. Time point reported: newly diagnosed GD, antithyroid drugs for less than 3 months. Extracted PBMC RNA gave rise to the TCR library. Overall study results and limits: Persistent disease exhibited a predilection for TRBV28, TRBJ1-2 and TRBJ2-5.

Construction of the TCR beta libraries employed iRepertoire HTBI primers in conjunction with Arm-PCR of CDR3 regions. TCRdb re-derived calls from the multiplex PCR reads in MiXCR, one entry per CDR3 protein. Here the sample spans approximately 400,000 distinct CDR3 sequences, roughly 16% being singletons. This receptor was obtained from a female donor with Graves disease. Specimen: peripheral blood mononuclear cells (PBMCs), collected at new diagnosis, from a patient treated with antithyroid drugs. V gene TRBV6-1 combines with J gene TRBJ1-5, with D uncertain. CDR3 nucleotides: TGTGCCATCAAAAGGGCAGATAGCAATCAGCCCCAGCATTTT. Protein sequence: CAIKRADSNQPQHF.